These T cell receptor beta chains were read from a single sample in a study of T-cell reconstitution after alpha-beta-depleted transplantation in children. TCRdb fed the PCR reads into MiXCR, producing one record per CDR3 protein. Of 120,000 or so distinct CDR3 sequences detected, about 21% appear once; the ten largest clones hold roughly a tenth. The sequences come from PBMCs, mostly from graft donor cells, collected 180 days after TCRalphabeta/CD19-depleted stem cell transplant. Source of these receptors: a male patient aged 2-9 years who had a stem cell transplant for chronic granulomatous disease, so the T cells may come from the graft donor. The CDR3 runs from the conserved cysteine through the conserved F or W. The D gene is left open where the match is weak. Clone size is not always given. Where it is, it says once, few, many or a class for expanded clones.

J gene,clone size,D gene,V gene,CDR3 DNA,CDR3 protein
TRBJ1-2,many,NA,TRBV10-3,TGTGCCATCAGTGAGTCAGGTAGTGGCTACACCTTC,CAISESGSGYTF
TRBJ2-7,many,NA,TRBV3-1,TGTGCCAGCAGCCAAGTCGGGGGCTCCTACGAGCAGTACTTC,CASSQVGGSYEQYF
TRBJ1-5,NA,TRBD1,TRBV12-3/TRBV12-4,TGTGCCAGCAGTTCACGGACAGGGATCGGTTTTCAGCCCCAGCATTTT,CASSSRTGIGFQPQHF
TRBJ2-7,few,NA,TRBV11-2,TGTGCCAGCAGCTTAGATAGGGGCACAGGGAACGAGCAGTACTTC,CASSLDRGTGNEQYF
TRBJ2-1,many,NA,TRBV7-3,TGTGCCAGCAGCTCACAACCGGGCTCCTACAATGAGCAGTTCTTC,CASSSQPGSYNEQFF
TRBJ2-1,NA,TRBD2,TRBV20-1,TGCAGTGCTAGTAGGCTTGGGCGGGAGGGCAATGAGCAGTTCTTC,CSASRLGREGNEQFF
TRBJ2-1,few,TRBD2,TRBV12-5,TGTGCTAGTGGTCCAGGACTAGCCTACAATGAGCAGTTCTTC,CASGPGLAYNEQFF
TRBJ2-1,few,NA,TRBV2,TGTGCCAGCAGGGAACAGGCGACTCAGCAGTTCTTC,CASREQATQQFF
TRBJ2-1,NA,NA,TRBV9,TGTGCCAGCAGCGCGAAATCGGACAGTACCTACAATGAGCAGTTCTTC,CASSAKSDSTYNEQFF
TRBJ2-4,NA,TRBD2,TRBV6-2/TRBV6-3,TGTGCCAGCAGCCCCTCCAGAGCGGGAGCCGGCCAGTACTTC,CASSPSRAGAGQYF
TRBJ2-5,NA,NA,TRBV9,TGTGCCAGCAGCCCACAAAATCGTGTGACCCAGTACTTC,CASSPQNRVTQYF
TRBJ2-7,few,NA,TRBV5-1,TGCGCCAGCAGCTTGGAACGGGAGAACTACGAGCAGTACTTC,CASSLERENYEQYF
TRBJ2-1,NA,TRBD2,TRBV5-1,TGCGCCATCGGCTTGTGGCTTTTGGGGACTAGCGGGTTGAGCTCCTACAATGAGCAGTTCTTC,CAIGLWLLGTSGLSSYNEQFF
TRBJ2-6,NA,NA,TRBV27,TGTGCCAGCAGAAGTCGGGGCTCTGGGGCCAACGTCCTGACTTTC,CASRSRGSGANVLTF
TRBJ2-1,NA,NA,TRBV6-5,TGTGCCAGCAGTTACGCCTACTTCGGTTCCTACAATGAGCAGTTCTTC,CASSYAYFGSYNEQFF
TRBJ2-1,once,TRBD2,TRBV12-3/TRBV12-4,TGTGCCAGCAATCTTAGGAAGGGCCTAGCGGGAGAGCTATCCTACAATGAGCAGTTCTTC,CASNLRKGLAGELSYNEQFF
TRBJ1-6,few,NA,TRBV27,TGTGCCAGCAAGTCCCTTCCTGGAAACCCCTCACCCCTCCACTTT,CASKSLPGNPSPLHF